This T cell receptor beta chain appears in the sequencing data of a study of human T cells and chemical hapten exposure. Each CDR3 protein gets one entry after TCRdb re-called the RACE reads with MiXCR. The sample yields tens of thousands of distinct CDR3 sequences, 9.5% to 12% seen once. This clonotype was counted between two and nine times. Described time point: patch test 2, 6 weeks after DPC sensitization. The treatment is: therapeutic diphenylcyclopropenone sensitization with weekly scalp DPC. Unmatched junction bases numbered 3, after V lost 7 bases and J lost 5 bases. The CDR3 totals 14 residues. The germline V gene encodes CDR1 MNHNY and CDR2 SVGAGI (reference sequence).

The receptor's source is a man in his forties with alopecia areata. Some clones in this sample may be carry-over from other donors' samples. The chain employs TRBV6-6 and TRBJ1-6; 9 nucleotides line up with TRBD1. The sample here was whole blood, taken in connection with sensitization to the hapten diphenylcyclopropenone (DPC). The CDR3 sequence is CASTDRGDNSPLHF. The CDR3 DNA follows: TGTGCCAGCACCGACAGGGGGGATAATTCACCCCTCCACTTT.